This T cell receptor (beta chain) derives from a study of technical replicates of blood from several donors. V lost 4 bases, J lost 9 bases, and 10 bases lay in between. The CDR3 sequence is 11 residues long. CDR1 is MGHDK, CDR2 SYGVNS, per germline. Produced via immunoSEQ multiplex PCR; TCRdb's table is partial and in-frame only. The profile shows about 75,000 clones, 97% of them singletons. The source of this sequence is a human donor in good health. V usage is TRBV25-1 and J usage is TRBJ2-7; perhaps TRBD1 as D (6 bases). Sequenced material: T cells isolated from PBMCs. As DNA, the CDR3 is TGTGCCAGCAGTGTGGGGGCGTGGCAGTACTTC. Translating it yields CASSVGAWQYF.